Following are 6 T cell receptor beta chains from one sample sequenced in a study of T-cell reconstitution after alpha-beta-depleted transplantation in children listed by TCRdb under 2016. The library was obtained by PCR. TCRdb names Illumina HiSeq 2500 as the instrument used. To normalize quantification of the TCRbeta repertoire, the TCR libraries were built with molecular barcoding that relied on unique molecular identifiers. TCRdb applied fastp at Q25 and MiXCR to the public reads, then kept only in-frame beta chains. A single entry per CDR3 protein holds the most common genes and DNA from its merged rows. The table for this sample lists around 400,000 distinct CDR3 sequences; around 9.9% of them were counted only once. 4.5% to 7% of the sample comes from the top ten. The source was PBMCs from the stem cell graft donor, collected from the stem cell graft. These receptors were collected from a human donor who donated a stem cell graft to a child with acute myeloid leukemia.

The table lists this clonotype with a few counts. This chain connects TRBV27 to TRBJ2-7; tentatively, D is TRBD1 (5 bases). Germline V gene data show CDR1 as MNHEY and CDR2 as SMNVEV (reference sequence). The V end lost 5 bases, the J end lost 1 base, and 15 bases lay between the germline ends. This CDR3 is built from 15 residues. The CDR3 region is CASSLRMGRSYEQYV. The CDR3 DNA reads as TGTGCCAGCAGTCTCCGGATGGGGCGATCCTACGAGCAGTACGTC.

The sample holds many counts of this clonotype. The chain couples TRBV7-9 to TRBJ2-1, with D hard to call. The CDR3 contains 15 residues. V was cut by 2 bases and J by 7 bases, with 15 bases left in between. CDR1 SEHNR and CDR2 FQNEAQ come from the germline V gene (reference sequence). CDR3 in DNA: TGTGCCAGCAGCTTAACGGGTCCATCTCTGAATGAGCAGTTCTTC. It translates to CASSLTGPSLNEQFF.

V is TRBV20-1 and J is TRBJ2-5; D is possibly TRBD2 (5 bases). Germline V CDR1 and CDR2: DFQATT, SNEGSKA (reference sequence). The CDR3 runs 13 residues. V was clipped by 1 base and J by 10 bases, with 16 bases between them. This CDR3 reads CSARAGVVGSQYF. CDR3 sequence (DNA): TGCAGTGCTAGAGCCGGGGTAGTAGGAAGCCAGTACTTC.

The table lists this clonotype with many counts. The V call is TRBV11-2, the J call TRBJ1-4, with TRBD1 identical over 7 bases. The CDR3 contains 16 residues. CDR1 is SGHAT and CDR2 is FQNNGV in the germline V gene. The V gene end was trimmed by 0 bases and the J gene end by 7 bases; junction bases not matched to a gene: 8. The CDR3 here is CASSLDVTGLVEKLFF. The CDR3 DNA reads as TGTGCCAGCAGCTTAGATGTGACAGGGTTGGTTGAAAAACTGTTTTTT. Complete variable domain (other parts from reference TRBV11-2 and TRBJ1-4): EAGVAQSPRYKIIEKRQSVAFWCNPISGHATLYWYQQILGQGPKLLIQFQNNGVVDDSQLPKDRFSAERLKGVDSTLKIQPAKLEDSAVYLCASSLDVTGLVEKLFFGSGTQLSVL.

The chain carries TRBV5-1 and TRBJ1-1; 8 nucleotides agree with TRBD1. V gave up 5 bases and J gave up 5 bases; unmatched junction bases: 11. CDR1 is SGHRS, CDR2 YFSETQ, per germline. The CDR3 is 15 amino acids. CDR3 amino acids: CASRQATGAETEAFF. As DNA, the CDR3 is TGCGCCAGCAGGCAGGCGACAGGGGCGGAAACTGAAGCTTTCTTT. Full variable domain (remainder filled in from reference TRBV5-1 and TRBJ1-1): KAGVTQTPRYLIKTRGQQVTLSCSPISGHRSVSWYQQTPGQGLQFLFEYFSETQRNKGNFPGRFSGRQFSNSRSEMNVSTLELGDSALYLCASRQATGAETEAFFGQGTRLTVV.

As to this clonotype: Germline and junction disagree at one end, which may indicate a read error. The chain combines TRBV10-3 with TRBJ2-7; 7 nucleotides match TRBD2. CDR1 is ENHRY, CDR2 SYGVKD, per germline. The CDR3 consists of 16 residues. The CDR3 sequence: CVIRSGSSGLIYEQYF. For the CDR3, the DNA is TGTGTCATCAGGAGTGGGTCTAGCGGATTAATCTACGAGCAGTACTTC.